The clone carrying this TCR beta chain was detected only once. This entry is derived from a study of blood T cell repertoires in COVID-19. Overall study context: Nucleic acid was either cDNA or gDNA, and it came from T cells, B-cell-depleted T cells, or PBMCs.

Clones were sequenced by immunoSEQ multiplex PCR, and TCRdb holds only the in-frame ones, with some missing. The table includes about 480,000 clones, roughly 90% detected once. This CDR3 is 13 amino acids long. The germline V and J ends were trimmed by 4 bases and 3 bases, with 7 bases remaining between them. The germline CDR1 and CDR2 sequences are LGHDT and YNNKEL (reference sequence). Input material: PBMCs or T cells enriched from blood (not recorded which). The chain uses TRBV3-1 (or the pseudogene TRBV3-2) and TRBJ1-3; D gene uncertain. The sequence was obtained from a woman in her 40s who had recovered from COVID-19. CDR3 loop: CASSLGGGNTIYF. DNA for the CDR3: TGTGCCAGCAGCCTAGGAGGTGGAAACACCATATATTTT.